The TCR beta chain described here comes from a study of cytomegalovirus exposure and HLA in healthy donors. The V segment lost 5 bases and the J segment 0 bases; nucleotides outside the gene matches: 6. Germline V lookup: CDR1 SGHTA, CDR2 FQGTGA. The CDR3 runs to 17 residues. Study-level results: Cytomegalovirus-associated TCR beta chains were listed, numbering around 150. Upon later analysis, TCR association rates were observed to vary by HLA locus, being highest for DRB1 and lowest for HLA-C. Presence/absence analysis assumed near-uniform sequencing depth across donors. HLA allele associations emerged for around 16,000 TCR beta sequences in a later analysis, at 0.05 false discovery rate.

As to this clone: The antigen is undetermined.

13 Jbeta primers and 60 Vbeta primers were used for the PCR. Assay: immunoSEQ multiplex PCR; the TCRdb copy retains only in-frame clones and omits some. The sample includes 100,000 to 150,000 clones, 79% of them seen just once. This sequence joins TRBV7-3 and TRBJ2-6; 8 bases line up with TRBD1. Sample: PBMCs. The source of this sequence is a man in his late teens or twenties in good health and CMV-seronegative. CDR3 DNA: TGTGCCAGCAGCCTCGGACAGGGATCCTCTGGGGCCAACGTCCTGACTTTC. Encoded protein: CASSLGQGSSGANVLTF.